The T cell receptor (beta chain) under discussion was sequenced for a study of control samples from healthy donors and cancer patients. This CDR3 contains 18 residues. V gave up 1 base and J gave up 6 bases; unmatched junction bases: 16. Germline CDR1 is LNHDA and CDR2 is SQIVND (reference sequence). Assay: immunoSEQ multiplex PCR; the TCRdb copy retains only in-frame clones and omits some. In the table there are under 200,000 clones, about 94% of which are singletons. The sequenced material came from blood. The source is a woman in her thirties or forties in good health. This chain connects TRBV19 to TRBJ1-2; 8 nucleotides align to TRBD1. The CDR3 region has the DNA TGTGCCAGTAGTATAGTGGGGACAGGCTCTTTTCACTTGAATGGCTACACCTTC. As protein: CASSIVGTGSFHLNGYTF.